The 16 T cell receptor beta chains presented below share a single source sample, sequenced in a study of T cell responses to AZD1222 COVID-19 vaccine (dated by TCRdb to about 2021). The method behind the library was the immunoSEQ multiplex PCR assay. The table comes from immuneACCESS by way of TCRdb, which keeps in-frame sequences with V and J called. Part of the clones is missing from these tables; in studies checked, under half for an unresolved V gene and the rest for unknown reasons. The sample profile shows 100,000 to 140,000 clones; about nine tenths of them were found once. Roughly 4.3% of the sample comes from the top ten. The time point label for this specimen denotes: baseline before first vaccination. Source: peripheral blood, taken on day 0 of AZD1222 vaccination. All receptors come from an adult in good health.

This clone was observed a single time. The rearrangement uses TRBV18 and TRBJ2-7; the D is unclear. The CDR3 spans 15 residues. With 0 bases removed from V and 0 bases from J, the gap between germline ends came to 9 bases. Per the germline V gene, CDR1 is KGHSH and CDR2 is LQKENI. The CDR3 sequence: CASSPPNPVSYEQYF. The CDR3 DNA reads TGTGCCAGCTCACCACCGAACCCTGTCTCCTACGAGCAGTACTTC. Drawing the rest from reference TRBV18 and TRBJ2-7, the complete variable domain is NAGVMQNPRHLVRRRGQEARLRCSPMKGHSHVYWYRQLPEEGLKFMVYLQKENIIDESGMPKERFSAEFPKEGPSILRIQQVVRGDSAAYFCASSPPNPVSYEQYFGPGTRLTVT.

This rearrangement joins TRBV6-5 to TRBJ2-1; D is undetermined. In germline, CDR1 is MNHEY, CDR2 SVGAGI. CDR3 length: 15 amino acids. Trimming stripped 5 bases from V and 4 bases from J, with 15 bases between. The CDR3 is CASSPPSWDYNEQFF. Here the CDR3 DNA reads TGTGCCAGCAGTCCCCCGTCGTGGGATTACAATGAGCAGTTCTTC.

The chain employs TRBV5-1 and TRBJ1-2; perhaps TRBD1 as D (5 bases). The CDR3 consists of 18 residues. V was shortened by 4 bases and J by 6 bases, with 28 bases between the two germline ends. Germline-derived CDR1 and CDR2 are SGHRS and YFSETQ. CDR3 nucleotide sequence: TGCGCCAGCAGCCAGGAATCCCTATCGACAGCATCGCGGGATGGCTACACCTTC. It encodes CASSQESLSTASRDGYTF. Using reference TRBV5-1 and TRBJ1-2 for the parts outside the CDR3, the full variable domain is KAGVTQTPRYLIKTRGQQVTLSCSPISGHRSVSWYQQTPGQGLQFLFEYFSETQRNKGNFPGRFSGRQFSNSRSEMNVSTLELGDSALYLCASSQESLSTASRDGYTFGSGTRLTVV.

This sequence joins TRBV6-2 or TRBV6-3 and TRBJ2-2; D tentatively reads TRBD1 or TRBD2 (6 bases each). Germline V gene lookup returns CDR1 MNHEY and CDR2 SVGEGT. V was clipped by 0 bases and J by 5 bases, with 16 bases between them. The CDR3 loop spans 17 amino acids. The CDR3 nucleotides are TGTGCCAGCAGTTACTCACGTAGGGGGAGGCTTACCGGGGAGCTGTTTTTT. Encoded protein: CASSYSRRGRLTGELFF.

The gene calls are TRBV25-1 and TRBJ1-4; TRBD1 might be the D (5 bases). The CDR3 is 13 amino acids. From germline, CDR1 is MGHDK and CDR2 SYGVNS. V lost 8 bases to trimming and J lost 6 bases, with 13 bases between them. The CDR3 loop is CASLPGTDEKLFF. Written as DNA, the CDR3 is TGTGCCAGCCTCCCCGGGACGGATGAAAAACTGTTTTTT.

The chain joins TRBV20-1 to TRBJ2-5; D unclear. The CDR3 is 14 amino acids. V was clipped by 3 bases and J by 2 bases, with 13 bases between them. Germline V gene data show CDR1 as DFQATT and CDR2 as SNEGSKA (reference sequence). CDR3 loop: CSASFTASQETQYF. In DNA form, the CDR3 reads TGCAGTGCTAGTTTTACGGCTTCTCAAGAGACCCAGTACTTC.

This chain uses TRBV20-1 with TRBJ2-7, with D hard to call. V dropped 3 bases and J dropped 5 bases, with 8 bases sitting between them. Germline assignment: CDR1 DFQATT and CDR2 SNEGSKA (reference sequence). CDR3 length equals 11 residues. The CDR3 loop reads CSASSVNEQYF. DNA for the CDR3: TGCAGTGCTAGCTCGGTTAACGAGCAGTACTTC.

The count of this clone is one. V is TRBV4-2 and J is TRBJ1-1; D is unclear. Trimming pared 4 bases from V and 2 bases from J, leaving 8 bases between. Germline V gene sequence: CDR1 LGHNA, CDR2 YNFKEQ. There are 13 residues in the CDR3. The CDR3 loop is CASSLNSNTEAFF. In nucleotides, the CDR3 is TGTGCCAGCAGCCTAAATAGTAACACTGAAGCTTTCTTT.

The CDR3 DNA reads TGCGCCAGCAGCCAAGTAAGCCCAGGAGCCTACGAGCAGTACTTC. Translating gives CASSQVSPGAYEQYF. The chain joins TRBV4-1 to TRBJ2-7; D unresolved. The V end was cut by 1 base, the J end by 2 bases, with 12 bases between. Germline CDR1 MGHRA, CDR2 YSYEKL. The CDR3 length is 15 residues.

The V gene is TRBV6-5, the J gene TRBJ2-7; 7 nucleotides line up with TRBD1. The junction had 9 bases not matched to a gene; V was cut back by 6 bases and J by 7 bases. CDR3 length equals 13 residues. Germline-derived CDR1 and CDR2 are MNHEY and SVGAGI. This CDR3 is CASSPGQSLEQYF. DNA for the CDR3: TGTGCCAGCAGCCCGGGACAGAGCCTGGAGCAGTACTTC.

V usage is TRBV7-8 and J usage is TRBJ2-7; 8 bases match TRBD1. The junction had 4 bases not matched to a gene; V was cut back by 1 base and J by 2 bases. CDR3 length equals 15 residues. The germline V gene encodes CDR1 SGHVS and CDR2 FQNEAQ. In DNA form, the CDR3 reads TGTGCCAGCAGCTTAGTGACAGGGGAAGCCTACGAGCAGTACTTC. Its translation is CASSLVTGEAYEQYF.

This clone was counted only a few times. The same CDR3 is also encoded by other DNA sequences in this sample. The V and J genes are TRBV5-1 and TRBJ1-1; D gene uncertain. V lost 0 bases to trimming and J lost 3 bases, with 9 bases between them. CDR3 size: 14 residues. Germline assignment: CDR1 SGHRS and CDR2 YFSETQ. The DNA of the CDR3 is TGCGCCAGCAGCTTGGGAAATGGGGACACTGAAGCTTTCTTT. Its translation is CASSLGNGDTEAFF.

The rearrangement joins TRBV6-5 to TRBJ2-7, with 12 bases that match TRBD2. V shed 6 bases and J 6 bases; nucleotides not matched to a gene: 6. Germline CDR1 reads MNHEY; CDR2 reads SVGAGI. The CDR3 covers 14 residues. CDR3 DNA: TGTGCCAGCAGGACTAGCGGGAGTAAGGGCGAGCAGTACTTC. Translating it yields CASRTSGSKGEQYF.

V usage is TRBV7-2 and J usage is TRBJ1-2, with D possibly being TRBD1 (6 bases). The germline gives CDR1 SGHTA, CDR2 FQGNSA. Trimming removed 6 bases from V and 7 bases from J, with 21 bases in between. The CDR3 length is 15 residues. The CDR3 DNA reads TGTGCCAGCAGAGTAGGAGGGGGAGGGGTTCGTGGCTACACCTTC. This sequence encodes CASRVGGGGVRGYTF.

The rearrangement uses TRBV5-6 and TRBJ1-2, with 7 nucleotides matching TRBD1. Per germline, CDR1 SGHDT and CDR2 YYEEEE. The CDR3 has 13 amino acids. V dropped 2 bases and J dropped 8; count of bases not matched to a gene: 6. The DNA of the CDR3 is TGTGCCAGCAGCTTCTCTACAGGGGACGGCTACACCTTC. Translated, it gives CASSFSTGDGYTF.

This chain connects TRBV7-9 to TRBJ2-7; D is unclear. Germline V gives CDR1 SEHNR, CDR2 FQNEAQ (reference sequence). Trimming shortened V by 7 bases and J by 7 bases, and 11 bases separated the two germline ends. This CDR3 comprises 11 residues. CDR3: CASNPLWEQYF. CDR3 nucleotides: TGTGCCAGCAACCCTCTCTGGGAGCAGTACTTC.